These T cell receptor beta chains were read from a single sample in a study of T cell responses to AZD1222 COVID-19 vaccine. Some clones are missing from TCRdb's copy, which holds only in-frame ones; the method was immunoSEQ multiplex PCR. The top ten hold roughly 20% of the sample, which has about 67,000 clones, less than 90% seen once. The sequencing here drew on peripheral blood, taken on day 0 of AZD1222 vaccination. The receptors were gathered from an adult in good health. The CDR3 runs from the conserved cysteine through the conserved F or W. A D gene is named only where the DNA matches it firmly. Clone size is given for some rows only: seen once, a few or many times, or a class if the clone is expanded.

CDR3nt: TGCGCCAGCAGCTCGGGGACAGGGGTCTACGAGCAGTACTTC; CDR3aa: CASSSGTGVYEQYF; len: 14; v_gene: TRBV5-1; j_gene: TRBJ2-7; abundance: few; d_gene: TRBD1
CDR3nt: TGTGCCAGCAGTGTTAGAGCACTCCCGTGGGGGGAGCTGTTTTTT; CDR3aa: CASSVRALPWGELFF; len: 15; v_gene: TRBV2; j_gene: TRBJ2-2; abundance: few; d_gene: -
CDR3nt: TGCGCCAGCAGCCAAGATCGGGTGCAGGGGTTTAAGCAGTTCTTC; CDR3aa: CASSQDRVQGFKQFF; len: 15; v_gene: TRBV4-1; j_gene: TRBJ2-1; abundance: -; d_gene: -
CDR3nt: TGTGCCAGCAGTCCCCCCGGGACAACCACCGAGCAGTACTTC; CDR3aa: CASSPPGTTTEQYF; len: 14; v_gene: TRBV28; j_gene: TRBJ2-7; abundance: -; d_gene: -
CDR3nt: TGTGCCAGCAGTTCGGATTCGGGCAATCAGCCCCAGCATTTT; CDR3aa: CASSSDSGNQPQHF; len: 14; v_gene: TRBV6-6; j_gene: TRBJ1-5; abundance: -; d_gene: -
CDR3nt: TGTGCCAGCAGCTCCGCGCGGGGAGGCACCGGGGAGCTGTTTTTT; CDR3aa: CASSSARGGTGELFF; len: 15; v_gene: TRBV7-8; j_gene: TRBJ2-2; abundance: -; d_gene: -
CDR3nt: TGTGCCAGCACTCCGCAGGGAGGTAATTCACCCCTCCACTTT; CDR3aa: CASTPQGGNSPLHF; len: 14; v_gene: TRBV27; j_gene: TRBJ1-6; abundance: -; d_gene: -
CDR3nt: TGTGCCAGCAGTGATCCGAGTAGGTCTGGAGAGACCCAGTACTTC; CDR3aa: CASSDPSRSGETQYF; len: 15; v_gene: TRBV2; j_gene: TRBJ2-5; abundance: -; d_gene: -
CDR3nt: TGTGCCAGCAGCCTAGGTGCTTCTGGGGCCAACGTCCTGACTTTC; CDR3aa: CASSLGASGANVLTF; len: 15; v_gene: TRBV3-1/TRBV3-2; j_gene: TRBJ2-6; abundance: -; d_gene: -
CDR3nt: TGCGCCAGCAGCCAAGGGACCCAGGAAGAGACCCAGTACTTC; CDR3aa: CASSQGTQEETQYF; len: 14; v_gene: TRBV4-1; j_gene: TRBJ2-5; abundance: -; d_gene: -
CDR3nt: TGTGCCAGCAGTCCAGAACACACTGAAGCTTTCTTT; CDR3aa: CASSPEHTEAFF; len: 12; v_gene: TRBV5-5; j_gene: TRBJ1-1; abundance: -; d_gene: -
CDR3nt: TGTGCCAGCAGCGGACAACAGAATCAGCCCCAGCATTTT; CDR3aa: CASSGQQNQPQHF; len: 13; v_gene: TRBV6-5; j_gene: TRBJ1-5; abundance: -; d_gene: -
CDR3nt: TGTGCCAGCAGTTTATCCCCCGCCTACGAGCAGTACTTC; CDR3aa: CASSLSPAYEQYF; len: 13; v_gene: TRBV27; j_gene: TRBJ2-7; abundance: -; d_gene: -
CDR3nt: TGTGCCAGCAGCTTAGGACAAGTTGGCACCTTC; CDR3aa: CASSLGQVGTF; len: 11; v_gene: TRBV7-9; j_gene: TRBJ1-2; abundance: -; d_gene: -
CDR3nt: TGTGCCAGATTCCAGAACTATGGCTACACCTTC; CDR3aa: CARFQNYGYTF; len: 11; v_gene: TRBV28; j_gene: TRBJ1-2; abundance: -; d_gene: -
CDR3nt: TGCGCCAGCAGCCCGGGCGTACAAGAGACCCAGTACTTC; CDR3aa: CASSPGVQETQYF; len: 13; v_gene: TRBV4-1; j_gene: TRBJ2-5; abundance: few; d_gene: -
CDR3nt: TGTGCCAGCAGTTTGGGGCAGGGTCTCGGCGAGCAGTACTTC; CDR3aa: CASSLGQGLGEQYF; len: 14; v_gene: TRBV27; j_gene: TRBJ2-7; abundance: -; d_gene: -
CDR3nt: TGTGCCAGCAGTGGGACGGGGAGGAACACTGAAGCTTTCTTT; CDR3aa: CASSGTGRNTEAFF; len: 14; v_gene: TRBV27; j_gene: TRBJ1-1; abundance: -; d_gene: -
CDR3nt: TGTGCCAGCAGCGTAGGTGTTCTGGGACTAGCGGGAAATCGTAAGCACGAGCAGTACTTC; CDR3aa: CASSVGVLGLAGNRKHEQYF; len: 20; v_gene: TRBV9; j_gene: TRBJ2-7; abundance: -; d_gene: TRBD2
CDR3nt: TGTGCCAGCAGTGGACAGTCGGGCACTGAAGCTTTCTTT; CDR3aa: CASSGQSGTEAFF; len: 13; v_gene: TRBV12-3/TRBV12-4; j_gene: TRBJ1-1; abundance: -; d_gene: -
CDR3nt: TGTGCCAGCAGGAACACAGATACGCAGTATTTT; CDR3aa: CASRNTDTQYF; len: 11; v_gene: TRBV7-9; j_gene: TRBJ2-3; abundance: once; d_gene: -
CDR3nt: TGTGCCAGTAGTATAAGTGACAGGAGTTTTCAGCCCCAGCATTTT; CDR3aa: CASSISDRSFQPQHF; len: 15; v_gene: TRBV19; j_gene: TRBJ1-5; abundance: -; d_gene: -
CDR3nt: TGTGCCAGCTCACACAGGACTAGCGGGGGGGATGAGCAGTTCTTC; CDR3aa: CASSHRTSGGDEQFF; len: 15; v_gene: TRBV18; j_gene: TRBJ2-1; abundance: -; d_gene: TRBD2
CDR3nt: TGTGCCAGCAGAAAAAGGACAGGGGGTCCCTACGAGCAGTACTTC; CDR3aa: CASRKRTGGPYEQYF; len: 15; v_gene: TRBV28; j_gene: TRBJ2-7; abundance: -; d_gene: TRBD1
CDR3nt: TGTGCCAGCAGCCATTTAGCGGGGGGGCTGTTTTTT; CDR3aa: CASSHLAGGLFF; len: 12; v_gene: TRBV6-2/TRBV6-3; j_gene: TRBJ2-2; abundance: -; d_gene: TRBD2
CDR3nt: TGTGCCAGCAGCGGGCTGTATAGCAATCAGCCCCAGCATTTT; CDR3aa: CASSGLYSNQPQHF; len: 14; v_gene: TRBV7-9; j_gene: TRBJ1-5; abundance: -; d_gene: -
CDR3nt: TGTGCCAGCAGTGAAGCCCACGCGGGGTCACCCCTCCACTTT; CDR3aa: CASSEAHAGSPLHF; len: 14; v_gene: TRBV6-1; j_gene: TRBJ1-6; abundance: few; d_gene: -
CDR3nt: TGTGCCAGTAGTCGAACTAGCGGGGGATACACCGGGGAGCTGTTTTTT; CDR3aa: CASSRTSGGYTGELFF; len: 16; v_gene: TRBV19; j_gene: TRBJ2-2; abundance: few; d_gene: TRBD2